Described below is a single TCR beta chain sequence and its context. This sample is part of a study of shared clonotypes between healthy human individuals. Profiling relied on immunoSEQ multiplex PCR, and the TCRdb table lists in-frame clones only, not all of them. Counted here are about 1,500,000 clones, around 95% occurring once; the ten biggest clones make up more than 0.9%. CDR3 size: 13 residues. In germline, CDR1 is LNHDA, CDR2 SQIVND (reference sequence). Deletions cut 4 bases from V and 6 bases from J, with 11 bases between. What was sequenced was naive CD4+ T cells sorted from blood. As to subset: CD45RA+ positively selected. The rearrangement joins TRBV19 to TRBJ2-3; D gene uncertain. The TCR originated in a man between 25 and 39 years old in good health. The CDR3 protein is CASSSWGSDTQYF. Here the CDR3 DNA reads TGTGCCAGTAGTAGTTGGGGTTCGGATACGCAGTATTTT.